This TCR beta chain was sequenced for a study of regulatory T cells in long-lasting Graves disease (dated by TCRdb to the early 2020s). Concerning the study at large: Newly diagnosed Graves' disease patients had taken antithyroid drugs for less than 3 months. Persistent Graves' disease patients were compared with newly diagnosed Graves' disease patients by peripheral blood TCR sequencing and RNA sequencing. The study was conducted in China and was registered as a clinical trial. A total of roughly 35 samples underwent TCR sequencing: approximately 13 from persistent and about 20 from newly diagnosed Graves' disease patients.

This clonotype occurred many times. Its specific antigen is unknown. No per-base quality is available; no much larger clone lies one base away. Interpreted using the paper, the time point label stands for: newly diagnosed GD, antithyroid drugs for less than 3 months. For both TCR sequencing and RNA sequencing, RNA was extracted from PBMCs using TRIzol. The diagnosis of Graves' disease followed American Thyroid Association guidelines. The patients came from an endocrinology department in Xi'an, China. Each patient gave around 9 milliliters of peripheral blood, collected in an EDTA anticoagulant tube. Ficoll Paque Plus density gradient separation was used to isolate PBMCs, and no further T cell sorting was performed. An Agilent 2100 Bioanalyzer and agarose gel were used to check RNA quality, and a NanoDrop 2000 was used to measure RNA concentration. Study-wide conclusions, independent of this receptor: Peripheral blood alone was examined, since thyroid tissue, which constituted the primary lesion, could not be accessed. Preferential use of TRBV28, TRBJ1-2 and TRBJ2-5 was observed in persistent disease, whereas TRBV20-1 and TRBJ2-1 were favored in newly diagnosed disease. Sequencing and analysis were restricted to the TCR beta chain. The authors noted that the small sample size was a limitation that may lower accuracy. A larger number of public clonotypes was shared among persistent patients (more than 2,500) than among newly diagnosed patients (over 850). Lower TCR Shannon entropy and fewer highly expanded clones were observed in persistent Graves' disease patients than in newly diagnosed patients, which suggested clonal expansion.

In the germline V gene, CDR1 corresponds to SNHLY and CDR2 to FYNNEI. From the cysteine through the phenylalanine, the CDR3 covers 14 amino acids. CDR3 DNA is the only sequence kept; it has 42 bases, read in frame from the first base. V is cut back by 6 bases and J by 4 bases, with 7 bases in the junction unmatched. Library preparation was by multiplex PCR. Sequencing took place on an Illumina HiSeq 4000. iRepertoire HTBI primers and Arm-PCR amplification of CDR3 regions were used to construct TCR beta libraries. Gel purification was performed on PCR products prior to sequencing. Per the source publication's procedure: Across samples, around 62 TRBV and 13 to 15 TRBJ segments were identified and used for gene usage analysis of CDR3 amino acid clonotypes. COPE and FqMerger were used to merge filtered high-quality paired reads into contigs. BLAST was used to align contigs to the IMGT TRBV, TRBD and TRBJ reference genes, and CDR3 was defined following IMGT. Any clonotype with a frequency above 0.1% was counted as a highly expanded clone. Shannon entropy was used to measure repertoire diversity, and the Gini coefficient was used to measure V-J evenness. Public clonotypes were defined as clonotypes shared by more than one individual. TCRdb reprocessing: public reads trimmed at Q25 with fastp, clones called with MiXCR, in-frame beta chains kept. A single entry per CDR3 protein holds the most common genes and DNA from its merged rows. TCRdb's processing, not the authors', yielded these V and J calls. For this sample there are under 250,000 distinct CDR3 sequences; roughly a fifth appear just once. The ten largest clones take up 10% to 15% of the sample.

These data also formed part of another study, on T cells in Graves' hyperthyroidism and ophthalmopathy. As the second study states: Stable Graves' hyperthyroidism was defined as the absence of progression to ophthalmopathy over 18 months of follow-up. The hyperthyroidism patients were between 18 and 65 years old and newly diagnosed, with a disease duration of less than 2 months. Exclusion was applied to patients with uncontrolled infections, other autoimmune diseases, pregnancy or lactation. Diagnoses were established on the basis of clinical symptoms, serum thyroxine and TRAb, thyroid ultrasound, and orbital computed tomography. The first round of RT-PCR for the TCR CDR3 was performed with the HTBI primer set and the Qiagen OneStep RT-PCR kit. Most expanded thyroid clonotypes (frequency above 0.001) were also found in blood, which suggests that blood repertoires may mirror thyroid immune responses. A 13 V-J signature model separated ophthalmopathy from stable hyperthyroidism, with nearly 90% sensitivity and 81% to 83% specificity in cross-validation and 80%/75% in testing. In validation, the model predicted progression to ophthalmopathy with approximately 70% sensitivity and 72.22% specificity, a median of 6.5 months before onset. TCR V-J signatures able to tell the groups apart were searched for in a discovery cohort of 100 patients, of whom approximately 40 had Graves' ophthalmopathy and 57 had stable Graves' hyperthyroidism. An independent validation cohort of about 20 hyperthyroidism patients and about 16 patients who later progressed to ophthalmopathy tested prospective prediction of ophthalmopathy. For training and testing, the 100 or so patients in the discovery cohort were randomly divided in a 7:3 ratio. Thyroid tissue and blood T-cell repertoires from about 6 Graves' hyperthyroidism patients were also compared in the study. Following sampling, methimazole starting at 30 mg daily was given to hyperthyroidism patients, and high-dose intravenous methylprednisolone was given to ophthalmopathy patients. The libraries were constructed in a second round of multiplex PCR and then size-selected and purified. The libraries were sequenced on an Illumina HiSeq2000 using paired-end 100 bp reads. SOAPnuke was used to process the raw data, throwing out any read that contained adapters or uncalled bases, had a mean Phred below 15, or lacked an exact constant-primer or identifier match. High-quality paired reads were merged with COPE v1.2.5, and unique nucleotide sequences were defined as clonotypes. MiTCR v1.1 was used to align the clonotypes against IMGT TRBV, TRBD and TRBJ reference segments. Only V-J combinations with frequency above 0.0001, covering about 99% of repertoires, were analysed. A TCS score was defined as the ratio of F50 (clonal expansion) to E x V (chaos), with BLOSUM62-based TCRdist applied between CDR3 peptides within each V-J. Welch's t-statistics and random forest reduced around 510 V-J features to fewer than 15, which were used in a naive Bayes classifier (R e1071). No statistical method was used to set the sample size in advance, and investigators knew the group allocation. The paper reports TCR Vbeta CDR3 sequencing of some 140 peripheral blood samples: 43 ophthalmopathy, under 85 hyperthyroidism and approximately 17 progressor patients.

This sequence was found in a woman aged 25 to 45 with Graves disease. Donor details come from another sample of the same person, matched by shared clones. The chain couples TRBV2 to TRBJ2-7, with 9 junctional bases fitting TRBD1. The sequenced sample was peripheral blood mononuclear cells (PBMCs), obtained at new diagnosis, from a patient treated with antithyroid drugs. The DNA is as follows: TGTGCCAGCAGGAGAGGGACAGGGAGTTACGAGCAGTACTTC. It specifies CASRRGTGSYEQYF.